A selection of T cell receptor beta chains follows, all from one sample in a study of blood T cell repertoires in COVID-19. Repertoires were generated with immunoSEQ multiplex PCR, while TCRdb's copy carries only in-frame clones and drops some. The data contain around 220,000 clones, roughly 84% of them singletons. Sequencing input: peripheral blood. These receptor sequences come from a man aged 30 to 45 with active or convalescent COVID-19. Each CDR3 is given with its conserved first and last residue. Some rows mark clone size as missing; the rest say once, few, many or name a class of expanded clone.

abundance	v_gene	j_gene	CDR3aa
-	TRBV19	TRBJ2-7	CASSVLAGGGEQYF
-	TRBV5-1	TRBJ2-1	CASYASGQNNEQFF
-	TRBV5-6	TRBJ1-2	CASSLTGNGYTF
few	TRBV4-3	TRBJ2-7	CASSQGTGGTYEQYF
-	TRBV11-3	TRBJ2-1	CASSRTRYNEQFF
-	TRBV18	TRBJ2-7	CASSSRTSGTYEQYF
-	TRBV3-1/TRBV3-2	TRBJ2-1	CASSLAGGPYNEQFF
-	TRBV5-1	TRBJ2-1	CASSSQGALYNEQFF
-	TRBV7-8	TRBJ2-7	CASSLSGRGLGYEQYF
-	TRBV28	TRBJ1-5	CASSLRRTYQPQHF
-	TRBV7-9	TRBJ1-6	CASRRTGEDYNSPLHF
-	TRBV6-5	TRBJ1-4	CASRDSGWDEKLFF
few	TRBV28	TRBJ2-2	CASRVGQGYTGELFF
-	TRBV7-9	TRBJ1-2	CASSLGRNYGYTF
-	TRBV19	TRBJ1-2	CASSFRDRANYGYTF
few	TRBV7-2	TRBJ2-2	CASSLAGGLITKNTGELFF
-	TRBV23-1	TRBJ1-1	CASSYRRAEAFF
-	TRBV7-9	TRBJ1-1	CASHRGTEAFF
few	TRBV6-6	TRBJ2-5	CASSYPGSQETQYF
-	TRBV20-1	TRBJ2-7	CSARDSYEQYF
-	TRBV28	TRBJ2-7	CASGGLAGSYEQYF
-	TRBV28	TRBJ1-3	CASRTAGNTIYF
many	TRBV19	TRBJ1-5	CASQDRPNQPQHF
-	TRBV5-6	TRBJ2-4	CASSVGQGPDSPF
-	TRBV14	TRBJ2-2	CASSQEAGVNTGELFF
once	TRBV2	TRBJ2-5	CASSNSGTIRETQYF
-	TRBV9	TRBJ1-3	CASSDRGSSGNTIYF
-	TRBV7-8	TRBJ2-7	CASSFGTGDSYEQYF
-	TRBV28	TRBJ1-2	CASSLPGGGYGYTF
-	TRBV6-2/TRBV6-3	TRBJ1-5	CASSYEGGSNQPQHF
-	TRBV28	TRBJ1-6	CATSPEGDSPLHF
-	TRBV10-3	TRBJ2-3	CAMGPGLSTDTQYF
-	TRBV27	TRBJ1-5	CASRSGGFGNQPQHF
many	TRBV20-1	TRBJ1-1	CSASTSRDSGTEAFF
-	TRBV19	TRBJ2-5	CASSSSGNPKGAQYF
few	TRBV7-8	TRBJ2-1	CASSLSGALSYNEQFF
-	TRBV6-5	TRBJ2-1	CASVWASGDHNEQFF
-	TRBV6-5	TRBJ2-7	CASRRAQGGYEQYF
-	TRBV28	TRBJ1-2	CASSFTRVNYGYTF
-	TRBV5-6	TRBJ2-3	CASSPTRVTDTQYF